This record looks at one TCR beta chain sequence and its context. Its specificity is unknown. The repertoire was sequenced with immunoSEQ multiplex PCR; TCRdb's copy has only in-frame clones and lacks some. The sample consists of about 17,000 clones, around 80% of them appearing once. Germline CDR1 reads MNHEY; CDR2 reads SMNVEV (reference sequence). Trimming removed 0 bases from V and 12 bases from J, with 12 bases in between. This CDR3 has 13 residues. This entry comes from a study of OX40 agonist ivuxolimab in advanced cancers. Study in general: Ivuxolimab, an antibody that agonizes OX40 (CD134), was administered to the patients. Three partial responders included one hepatocellular carcinoma patient and two cutaneous melanoma patients. General study points: Some of the nonresponding patients also showed low levels of normalized T-cell clonal expansion.

The material sequenced was CD4+ or CD8+ T cells sorted from blood, taken in a trial of the OX40 agonist ivuxolimab. The chain employs TRBV27 and TRBJ2-1; no firm D call. The sequence came from an adult with an advanced solid tumor such as melanoma, head and neck, liver or kidney cancer. The CDR3 here is CASSLSRAQGQFF. For the CDR3, the DNA is TGTGCCAGCAGTTTATCAAGAGCGCAAGGGCAGTTCTTC.